The 22 T cell receptor beta chains in this list originate from one sample, sequenced in a study of T cell responses to AZD1222 COVID-19 vaccine. Sequenced by immunoSEQ multiplex PCR; TCRdb stores in-frame clones only, minus some. Of about 84,000 clones listed, 80% to 90% are singletons. Here the sequenced sample was peripheral blood, taken 28 days after the second AZD1222 dose. The receptors shown here come from an adult who received the AZD1222 COVID-19 vaccine.

The gene calls are TRBV28 and TRBJ1-2; D possibly corresponds to TRBD1 (5 bases). Germline CDR1 reads MDHEN; CDR2 reads SYDVKM. V gave up 1 base and J gave up 4 bases, with 10 bases separating them. The CDR3 length is 14 residues. The CDR3 is CASSLSGFSYGYTF. The CDR3, as DNA: TGTGCCAGCAGTTTATCAGGGTTTAGCTATGGCTACACCTTC.

This chain links TRBV11-2 with TRBJ2-1; a weak D match, TRBD2 (7 bases). Germline assignment: CDR1 SGHAT and CDR2 FQNNGV. Trimming left V 3 bases short and J 5 bases short, with 11 bases between. The CDR3 contains 14 residues. The CDR3 bases are TGTGCCAGCAGCTTGGGGGGGCACCACAATGAGCAGTTCTTC. This codes for CASSLGGHHNEQFF.

The V gene is TRBV10-3, the J gene TRBJ2-7, with 7 bases matching TRBD1. Trimming took 2 bases from V and 6 from J; bases not matched to a gene: 4. CDR3 length: 13 amino acids. The V gene's germline CDR1 is ENHRY and CDR2 SYGVKD. As DNA, the CDR3 is TGTGCCATCAGTGAGAAACAGGGGTTCGAGCAGTACTTC. Its translation: CAISEKQGFEQYF.

The chain's CDR3 is CASSYTDTNYGYTF. In DNA, the CDR3 is TGTGCCAGCAGTTACACGGACACCAACTATGGCTACACCTTC. The V and J genes are TRBV6-5 and TRBJ1-2; the D gene is possibly TRBD1 (5 bases). V shed 2 bases and J shed 2 bases, with 9 bases lying between them. The germline V gene has CDR1 MNHEY and CDR2 SVGAGI. The CDR3 consists of 14 residues.

The sample holds a few counts of this clone. The chain joins TRBV30 to TRBJ1-5, with TRBD1 identical over 8 bases. Germline CDR1 GTSNPN, CDR2 SVGIG (reference sequence). The CDR3 runs to 13 residues. V shed 3 bases and J 6 bases; nucleotides not matched to a gene: 4. CDR3 loop: CAWRTGEGQPQHF. The CDR3, as DNA: TGTGCCTGGAGGACAGGGGAAGGTCAGCCCCAGCATTTT.

V and J are TRBV7-6 and TRBJ2-1; D unclear. This CDR3 spans 14 amino acids. V lost 1 base to trimming and J lost 1 base, with 5 bases between them. Germline loops: CDR1 SGHVS, CDR2 FNYEAQ. CDR3 nucleotides: TGTGCCAGCAGCTTAGGACAATCCTACAATGAGCAGTTCTTC. Translation: CASSLGQSYNEQFF. Full variable domain (rest looked up from reference TRBV7-6 and TRBJ2-1): GAGVSQSPRYKVTKRGQDVALRCDPISGHVSLYWYRQALGQGPEFLTYFNYEAQQDKSGLPNDRFSAERPEGSISTLTIQRTEQRDSAMYRCASSLGQSYNEQFFGPGTRLTVL.

The V and J genes are TRBV6-1 and TRBJ1-1; D is perhaps TRBD1 (6 bases). Germline CDR1 reads MNHNS; CDR2 reads SASEGT. The V end was cut by 0 bases, the J end by 6 bases, with 11 bases between. The CDR3 runs 14 residues. CDR3: CASSEADSRSEAFF. The DNA of the CDR3 is TGTGCCAGCAGTGAAGCGGACAGTAGGTCTGAAGCTTTCTTT.

This chain joins TRBV19 and TRBJ1-1, with D possibly matching TRBD1 (6 bases). V gave up 5 bases and J gave up 7 bases, with 11 bases separating them. Germline V CDR1 and CDR2: LNHDA, SQIVND (reference sequence). This CDR3 has 12 amino acids. CDR3 coding DNA: TGTGCCAGTAGTTTAAGGGGGTTTGAAGCTTTCTTT. This codes for CASSLRGFEAFF.

The chain employs TRBV29-1 and TRBJ2-7, with 8 bases lining up with TRBD2. The CDR3 contains 18 residues. Germline V gene lookup returns CDR1 SQVTM and CDR2 ANQGSEA. V was clipped by 7 bases and J by 4 bases; unmatched bases: 24. As DNA, the CDR3 is TGCAGCGCAAAAAACGGGCGGGAGGCAGATCATGGGATATACGAGCAGTACTTC. Its protein is CSAKNGREADHGIYEQYF.

This chain joins TRBV7-9 and TRBJ1-2; D gene ambiguous. This CDR3 is built from 15 residues. Trimming pared 0 bases from V and 7 bases from J, leaving 15 bases between. Germline CDR1 and CDR2: SEHNR and FQNEAQ (reference sequence). The CDR3 reads CASSLAGTASGGYTF. In nucleotides, the CDR3 is TGTGCCAGCAGCTTAGCGGGTACGGCTAGCGGTGGCTACACCTTC.

This chain uses TRBV19 with TRBJ1-4; weak D call: TRBD1 (6 bases). Trimming cost V 3 bases and J 7 bases, with 15 bases left between them. The CDR3 consists of 15 residues. CDR1 is LNHDA and CDR2 is SQIVND in the germline V gene (reference sequence). CDR3 in DNA: TGTGCCAGTAGTATGGTATTCAGGGGACGTGAAAAACTGTTTTTT. This gives the protein CASSMVFRGREKLFF.

The gene calls are TRBV20-1 and TRBJ1-6, with D possibly being TRBD1 (6 bases). Trimming left V 3 bases short and J 7 bases short, with 13 bases between. The CDR3 is 14 amino acids. CDR1 is DFQATT, CDR2 SNEGSKA, per germline (reference sequence). The CDR3, as DNA: TGCAGTGCTAGTTTGTGGACAGAGAATTCACCCCTCCACTTT. This encodes CSASLWTENSPLHF.

This chain links TRBV27 with TRBJ2-1; TRBD2 agrees at 7 bases. The J segment lost 0 bases and the V segment lost 5 bases, leaving 4 bases of the junction unmatched. This CDR3 region has 15 residues. The V gene's germline CDR1 is MNHEY and CDR2 SMNVEV (reference sequence). CDR3 coding DNA: TGTGCCAGCAGTCTAGCGGCTAGCTCCTACAATGAGCAGTTCTTC. As protein: CASSLAASSYNEQFF.

The chain is built from TRBV6-5 and TRBJ2-5; TRBD2 matches at 13 bases. The CDR3 is 14 residues long. V gave up 7 bases and J gave up 6 bases; unmatched junction bases: 5. Germline V gives CDR1 MNHEY, CDR2 SVGAGI. The DNA of the CDR3 is TGTGCCAGCACTCAACTAGCGGGGGGGAAGACCCAGTACTTC. This sequence encodes CASTQLAGGKTQYF.

This clone was found once. The V and J genes are TRBV5-1 and TRBJ2-7; no firm D call. V was clipped by 2 bases and J by 1 base, with 7 bases between them. The CDR3 sequence is 13 residues long. Germline V gene lookup returns CDR1 SGHRS and CDR2 YFSETQ. The CDR3 region has the DNA TGCGCCAGCAGCTTAGGGATTTCCTACGAGCAGTACTTC. It encodes CASSLGISYEQYF.

The chain recombines TRBV27 with TRBJ2-6, with 7 bases that match TRBD1. Germline lookup yields CDR1 MNHEY and CDR2 SMNVEV (reference sequence). Germline trimming cut 3 bases from V and 0 bases from J; bases unmatched to any gene: 11. CDR3 length equals 19 residues. The CDR3 region is CASSFLQGPSFSGANVLTF. CDR3 sequence (DNA): TGTGCCAGCAGTTTCCTACAGGGGCCATCTTTCTCTGGGGCCAACGTCCTGACTTTC.

In DNA, the CDR3 is TGTGCCAGCAGTGAGGGCCGAACCTACGAGCAGTACTTC. Amino acid sequence: CASSEGRTYEQYF. V and J are TRBV2 and TRBJ2-7; D is undetermined. The CDR3 loop spans 13 amino acids. Germline lookup yields CDR1 SNHLY and CDR2 FYNNEI. V was trimmed by 3 bases and J by 2 bases, leaving 8 bases between them.

The chain uses TRBV4-2 and TRBJ1-1; 11 bases are shared with TRBD1. V trimming: 4 bases; J trimming: 11 bases; junction bases outside the gene matches: 9. The CDR3 is made up of 14 amino acids. The germline gives CDR1 LGHNA, CDR2 YNFKEQ. The CDR3 region is CASSLTRTGGWAFF. The CDR3 DNA reads TGTGCCAGCAGCCTGACGCGGACAGGGGGCTGGGCTTTCTTT.

The chain uses TRBV6-6 and TRBJ1-3; the D is unclear. V dropped 11 bases and J dropped 0 bases, with 5 bases sitting between them. Germline lookup yields CDR1 MNHNY and CDR2 SVGAGI (reference sequence). There are 11 residues in the CDR3. The CDR3 spells CAGRSGNTIYF. The CDR3 nucleotides are TGTGCCGGCCGCTCTGGAAACACCATATATTTT.

This clone showed up just once. The V gene is TRBV18, the J gene TRBJ2-5, with D perhaps TRBD2 (5 bases). The CDR3 runs to 13 residues. CDR1 and CDR2 (germline): KGHSH, LQKENI. V was pared by 1 base and J by 7 bases, with 10 bases between. DNA of the CDR3: TGTGCCAGCTCACCACGAGGGTTCGGGACCCAGTACTTC. It translates to CASSPRGFGTQYF.

This clone was detected only once. The chain has TRBV13 and TRBJ1-5; the match to TRBD1 covers 9 bases. CDR1 is PRHDT and CDR2 is FYEKMQ in the germline V gene (reference sequence). The CDR3 is 15 residues long. The trim removed 5 bases at V and 2 bases at J, leaving 4 bases unmatched. The CDR3 DNA is TGTGCCAGCAGCCTAAGGACAGGGGGCAATCAGCCCCAGCATTTT. Its protein product is CASSLRTGGNQPQHF.

The chain joins TRBV30 to TRBJ1-1; 9 bases agree with TRBD1. Trimming took 2 bases from V and 3 from J; bases not matched to a gene: 7. The CDR3 consists of 15 residues. Germline CDR1 GTSNPN, CDR2 SVGIG (reference sequence). The CDR3 DNA follows: TGTGCCTGGAGTCCTTACAGGGGGCTGGACACTGAAGCTTTCTTT. Its translation is CAWSPYRGLDTEAFF. Using reference TRBV30 and TRBJ1-1 for the parts outside the CDR3, the full variable domain is SQTIHQWPATLVQPVGSPLSLECTVEGTSNPNLYWYRQAAGRGLQLLFYSVGIGQISSEVPQNLSASRPQDRQFILSSKKLLLSDSGFYLCAWSPYRGLDTEAFFGQGTRLTVV.